What follows describes a single TCR beta chain. Its antigen is still unknown. The sequencing template was cDNA reverse transcribed from extracted RNA. Sequencing was performed with immunoSEQ multiplex PCR; in TCRdb, only in-frame clones are kept and a portion is missing. This sample has 200,000 to 250,000 clones; 57% occur once, and the top ten carry less than 0.6%. The V end lost 8 bases, the J end lost 2 bases, and 13 bases lay between the germline ends. This CDR3 comprises 14 residues. The germline gives CDR1 MDHEN, CDR2 SYDVKM. The data belong to a study of CD8+ T cells in alopecia areata. Overall study findings and caveats: Elevated clonality characterized lesional scalp relative to normal scalp, particularly in alopecia totalis/universalis.

This material consisted of CD4+ T cells sorted from blood, taken at week 0. The origin of this receptor is a human donor with alopecia areata. The rearrangement joins TRBV28 to TRBJ1-5; weak D call: TRBD1 (5 bases). This CDR3 is CASGARSGNQPQHF. The CDR3, as DNA: TGTGCCAGCGGGGCGCGGTCCGGCAATCAGCCCCAGCATTTT.